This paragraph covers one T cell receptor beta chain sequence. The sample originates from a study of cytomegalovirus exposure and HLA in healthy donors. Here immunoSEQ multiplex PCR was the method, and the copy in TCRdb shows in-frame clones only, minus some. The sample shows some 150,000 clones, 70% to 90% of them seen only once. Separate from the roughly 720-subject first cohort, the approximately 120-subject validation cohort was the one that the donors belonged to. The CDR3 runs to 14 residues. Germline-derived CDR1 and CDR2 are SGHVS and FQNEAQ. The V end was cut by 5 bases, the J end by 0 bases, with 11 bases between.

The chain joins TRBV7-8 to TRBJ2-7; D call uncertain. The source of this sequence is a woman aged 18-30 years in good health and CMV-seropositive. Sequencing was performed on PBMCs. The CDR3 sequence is CASSKDRSSYEQYF. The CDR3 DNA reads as TGTGCCAGCAGCAAAGACCGGAGCTCCTACGAGCAGTACTTC.